This T cell receptor beta chain was identified in a study of blood T cell repertoires in COVID-19. Study-wide background: Acute and convalescent COVID-19 specimens originated in the United States, Italy and Spain.

In the original processing: Quantification of nucleated cells was approximated via reference gene primer amplification. TCRdb's copy holds only in-frame clones and misses some; the assay was immunoSEQ multiplex PCR. V and J calls and clone size are copied from that table; D and trimming were computed from the DNA. Of about 120,000 clones listed, approximately 89% are singletons. Seattle patient enrollment occurred during active infection, with longitudinal follow-up thereafter. This CDR3 is built from 16 residues. V gave up 3 bases and J gave up 6 bases; unmatched junction bases: 8. The germline V gene has CDR1 SGHTA and CDR2 FQGNSA.

This TCR derives from a woman between 70 and 85 years old with COVID-19, enrolled during active disease. The sequencing sample was made of peripheral blood. This chain connects TRBV7-2 to TRBJ2-1; 10 nucleotides match TRBD1. The CDR3 spells CASSFLGQGTGNEQFF. In DNA form, the CDR3 reads TGTGCCAGCAGCTTCCTGGGACAGGGGACGGGCAATGAGCAGTTCTTC. Full variable domain (rest looked up from reference TRBV7-2 and TRBJ2-1): GAGVSQSPSNKVTEKGKDVELRCDPISGHTALYWYRQSLGQGLEFLIYFQGNSAPDKSGLPSDRFSAERTGGSVSTLTIQRTQQEDSAVYLCASSFLGQGTGNEQFFGPGTRLTVL.